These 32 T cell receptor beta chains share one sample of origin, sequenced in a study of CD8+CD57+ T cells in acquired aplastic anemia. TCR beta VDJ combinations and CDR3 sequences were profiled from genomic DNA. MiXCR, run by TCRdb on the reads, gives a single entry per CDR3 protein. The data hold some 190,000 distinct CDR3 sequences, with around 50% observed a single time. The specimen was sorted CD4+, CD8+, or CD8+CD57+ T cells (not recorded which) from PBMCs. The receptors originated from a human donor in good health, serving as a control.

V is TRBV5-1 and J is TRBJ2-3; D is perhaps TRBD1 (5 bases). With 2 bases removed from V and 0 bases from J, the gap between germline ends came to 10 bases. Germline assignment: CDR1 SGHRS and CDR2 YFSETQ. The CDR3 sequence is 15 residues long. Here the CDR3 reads CASSLGHLSTDTQYF. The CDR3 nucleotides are TGCGCCAGCAGCTTAGGACACCTTAGCACAGATACGCAGTATTTT.

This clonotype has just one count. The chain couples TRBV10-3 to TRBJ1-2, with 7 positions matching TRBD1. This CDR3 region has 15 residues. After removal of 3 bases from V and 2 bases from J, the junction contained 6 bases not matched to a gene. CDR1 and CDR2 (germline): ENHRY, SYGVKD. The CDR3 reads CAISDLTGSNYGYTF. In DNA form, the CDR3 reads TGTGCCATCAGTGACCTGACAGGGAGCAACTATGGCTACACCTTC.

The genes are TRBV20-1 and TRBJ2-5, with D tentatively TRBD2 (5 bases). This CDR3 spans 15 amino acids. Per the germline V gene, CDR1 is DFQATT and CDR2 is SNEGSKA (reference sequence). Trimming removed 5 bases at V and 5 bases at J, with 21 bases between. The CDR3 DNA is TGCAGTGCTTCCTCGGGATTGGTAGGGTGGGAGACCCAGTACTTC. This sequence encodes CSASSGLVGWETQYF.

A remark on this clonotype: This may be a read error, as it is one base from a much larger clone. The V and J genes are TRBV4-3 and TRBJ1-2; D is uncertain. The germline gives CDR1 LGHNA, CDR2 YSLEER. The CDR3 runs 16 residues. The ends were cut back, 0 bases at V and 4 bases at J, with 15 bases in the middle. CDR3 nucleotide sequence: TGCGCCAGCAGCCAAGAGCACAGAGCTATCTTCTATGGCTACACCTTC. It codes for CASSQEHRAIFYGYTF.

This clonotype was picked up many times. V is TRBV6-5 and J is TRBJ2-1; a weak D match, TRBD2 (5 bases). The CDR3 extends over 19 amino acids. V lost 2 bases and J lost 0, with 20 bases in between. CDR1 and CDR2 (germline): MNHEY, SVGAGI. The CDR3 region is CASSYDTPGLLGSYNEQFF. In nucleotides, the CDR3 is TGTGCCAGCAGTTACGACACACCTGGACTGCTGGGCTCCTACAATGAGCAGTTCTTC.

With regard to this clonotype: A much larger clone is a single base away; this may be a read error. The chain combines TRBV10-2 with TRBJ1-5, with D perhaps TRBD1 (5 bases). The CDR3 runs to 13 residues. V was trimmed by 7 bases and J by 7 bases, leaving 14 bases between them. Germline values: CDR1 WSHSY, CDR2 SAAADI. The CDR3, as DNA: TGCGCCAGCACGGCAGGGTCCAAGCAGCCCCAGCATTTT. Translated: CASTAGSKQPQHF.

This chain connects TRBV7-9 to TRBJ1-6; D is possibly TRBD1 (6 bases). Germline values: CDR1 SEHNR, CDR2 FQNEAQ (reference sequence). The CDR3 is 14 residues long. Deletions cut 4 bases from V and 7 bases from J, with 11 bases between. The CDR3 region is CASSWDTGNSPLHF. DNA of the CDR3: TGTGCCAGCAGCTGGGATACAGGGAATTCACCCCTCCACTTT.

CDR3 residues: CSVPGNRNYGYTF. The CDR3 coding sequence is TGCAGCGTTCCCGGGAATCGTAACTATGGCTACACCTTC. V gene TRBV29-1 combines with J gene TRBJ1-2; D remains ambiguous. The germline V gene encodes CDR1 SQVTM and CDR2 ANQGSEA. The CDR3 has 13 amino acids. Trimming pared 5 bases from V and 1 base from J, leaving 11 bases between.

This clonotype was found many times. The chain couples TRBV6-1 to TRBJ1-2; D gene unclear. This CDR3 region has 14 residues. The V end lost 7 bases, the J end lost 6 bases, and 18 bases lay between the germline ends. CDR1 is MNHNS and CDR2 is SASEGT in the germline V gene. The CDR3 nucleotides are TGTGCCAGCAATCGGGCCTCCGGGTTGGATGGCTACACCTTC. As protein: CASNRASGLDGYTF.

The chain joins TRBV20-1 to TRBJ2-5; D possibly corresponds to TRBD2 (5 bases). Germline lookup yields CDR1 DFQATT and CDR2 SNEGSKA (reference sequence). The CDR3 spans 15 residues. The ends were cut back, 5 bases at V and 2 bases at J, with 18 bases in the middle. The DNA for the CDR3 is TGCAGTGCTCGCCTTTCGGGGAGAGCTCAAGAGACCCAGTACTTC. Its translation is CSARLSGRAQETQYF.

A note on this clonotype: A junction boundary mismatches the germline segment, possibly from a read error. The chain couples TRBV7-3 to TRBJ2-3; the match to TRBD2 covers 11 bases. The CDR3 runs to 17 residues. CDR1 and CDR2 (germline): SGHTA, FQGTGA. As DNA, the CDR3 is TGTGCCGGCAGCTCAACCGGGACTAGCGGCCCCGCAGATACGCAGTATTTT. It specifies CAGSSTGTSGPADTQYF.

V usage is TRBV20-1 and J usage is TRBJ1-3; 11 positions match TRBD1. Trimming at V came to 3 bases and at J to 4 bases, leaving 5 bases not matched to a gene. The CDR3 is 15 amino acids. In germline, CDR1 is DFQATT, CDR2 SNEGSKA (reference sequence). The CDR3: CSASGQGAEGNTIYF. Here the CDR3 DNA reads TGCAGTGCTAGTGGACAGGGGGCAGAAGGAAACACCATATATTTT.

CDR3 amino acids: CASSLTGSGAYGYTF. The CDR3, as DNA: TGCGCCAGCAGCTTAACGGGGAGTGGGGCATATGGCTACACCTTC. The chain joins TRBV5-1 to TRBJ1-2, with D possibly matching TRBD1 (5 bases). The CDR3 spans 15 residues. Germline CDR1 is SGHRS and CDR2 is YFSETQ. V was cut by 2 bases and J by 5 bases, with 16 bases left in between.

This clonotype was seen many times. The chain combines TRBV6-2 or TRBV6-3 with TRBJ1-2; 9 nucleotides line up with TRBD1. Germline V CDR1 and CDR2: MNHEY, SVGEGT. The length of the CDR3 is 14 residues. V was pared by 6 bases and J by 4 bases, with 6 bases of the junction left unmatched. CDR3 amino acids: CASRPGQGPYGYTF. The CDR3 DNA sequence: TGTGCCAGCAGGCCGGGACAGGGCCCCTATGGCTACACCTTC.

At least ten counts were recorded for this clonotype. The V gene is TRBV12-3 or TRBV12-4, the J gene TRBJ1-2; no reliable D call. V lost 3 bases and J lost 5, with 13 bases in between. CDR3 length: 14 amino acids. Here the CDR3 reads CASSFRLGFYGYTF. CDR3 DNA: TGTGCCAGCAGTTTCCGCTTAGGGTTTTATGGCTACACCTTC.

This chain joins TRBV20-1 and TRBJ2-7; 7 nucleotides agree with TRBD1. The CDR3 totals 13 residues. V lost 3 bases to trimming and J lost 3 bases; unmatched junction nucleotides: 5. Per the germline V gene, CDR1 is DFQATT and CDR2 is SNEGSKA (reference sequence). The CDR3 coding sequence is TGCAGTGCTAGCGTCCCAGGGGGCTACGAGCAGTACTTC. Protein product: CSASVPGGYEQYF.

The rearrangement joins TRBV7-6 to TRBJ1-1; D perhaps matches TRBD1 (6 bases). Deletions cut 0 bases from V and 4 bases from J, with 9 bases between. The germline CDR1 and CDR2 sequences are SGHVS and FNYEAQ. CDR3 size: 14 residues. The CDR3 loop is CASSLAGAGTEAFF. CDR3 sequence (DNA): TGTGCCAGCAGCTTAGCGGGGGCAGGCACTGAAGCTTTCTTT.

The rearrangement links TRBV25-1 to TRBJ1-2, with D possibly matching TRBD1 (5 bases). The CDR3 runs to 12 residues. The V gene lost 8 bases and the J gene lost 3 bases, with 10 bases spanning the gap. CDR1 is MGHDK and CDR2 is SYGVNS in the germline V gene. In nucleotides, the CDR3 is TGTGCCAGCGAGTCGGGACACTATGGCTACACCTTC. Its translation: CASESGHYGYTF.

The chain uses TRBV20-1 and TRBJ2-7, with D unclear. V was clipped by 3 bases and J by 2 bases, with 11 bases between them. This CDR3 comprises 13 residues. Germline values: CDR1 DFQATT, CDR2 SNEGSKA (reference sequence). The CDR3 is CSARLGLPYEQYF. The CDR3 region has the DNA TGCAGTGCTAGGCTGGGCTTGCCCTACGAGCAGTACTTC.

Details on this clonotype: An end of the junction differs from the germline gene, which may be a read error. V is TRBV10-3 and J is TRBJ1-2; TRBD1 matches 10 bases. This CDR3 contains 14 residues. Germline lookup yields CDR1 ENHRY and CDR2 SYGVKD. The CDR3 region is CATSGTGEDYGYTF. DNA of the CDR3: TGTGCCACCAGTGGGACAGGGGAAGACTATGGCTACACCTTC.

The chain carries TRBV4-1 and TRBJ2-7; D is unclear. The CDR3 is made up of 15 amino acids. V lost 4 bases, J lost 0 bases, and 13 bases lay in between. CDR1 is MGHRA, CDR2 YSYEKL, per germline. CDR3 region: CASSLDPQSSYEQYF. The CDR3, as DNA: TGCGCCAGCAGCCTAGATCCCCAAAGCTCCTACGAGCAGTACTTC.

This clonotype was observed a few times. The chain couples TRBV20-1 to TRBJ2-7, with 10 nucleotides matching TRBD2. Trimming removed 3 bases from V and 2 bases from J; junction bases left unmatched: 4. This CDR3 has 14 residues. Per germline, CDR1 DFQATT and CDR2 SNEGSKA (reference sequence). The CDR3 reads CSARELAGTYEQYF. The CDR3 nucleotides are TGCAGTGCTAGGGAACTAGCGGGGACCTACGAGCAGTACTTC.

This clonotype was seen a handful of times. The CDR3 spells CSVETGGSYGYTF. CDR3 bases: TGCAGCGTTGAGACAGGGGGAAGCTATGGCTACACCTTC. V usage is TRBV29-1 and J usage is TRBJ1-2; TRBD1 matches 9 bases. The CDR3 is made up of 13 amino acids. The germline V gene encodes CDR1 SQVTM and CDR2 ANQGSEA. With V trimmed by 3 bases and J by 4 bases, 3 bases remained unmatched.

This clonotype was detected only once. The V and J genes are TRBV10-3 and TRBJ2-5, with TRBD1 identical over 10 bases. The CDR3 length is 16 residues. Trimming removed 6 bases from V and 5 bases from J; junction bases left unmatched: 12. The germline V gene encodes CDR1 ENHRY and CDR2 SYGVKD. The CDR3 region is CAIRHPGQGIGETQYF. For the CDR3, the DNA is TGTGCCATCAGGCATCCGGGACAGGGGATAGGGGAGACCCAGTACTTC.

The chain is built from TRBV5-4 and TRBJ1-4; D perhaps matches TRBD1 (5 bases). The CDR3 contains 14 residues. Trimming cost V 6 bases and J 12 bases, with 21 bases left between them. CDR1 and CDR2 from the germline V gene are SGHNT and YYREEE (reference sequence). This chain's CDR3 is CASKAEGGGEELFF. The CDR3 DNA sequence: TGTGCCAGCAAAGCGGAGGGCGGGGGAGAAGAACTGTTTTTT.

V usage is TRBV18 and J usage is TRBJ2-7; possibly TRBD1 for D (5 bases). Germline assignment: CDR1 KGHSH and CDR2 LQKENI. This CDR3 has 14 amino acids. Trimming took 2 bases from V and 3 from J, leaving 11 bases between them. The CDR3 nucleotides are TGTGCCAGCTCACCAGAATCAGGGAACTACGAGCAGTACTTC. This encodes CASSPESGNYEQYF.

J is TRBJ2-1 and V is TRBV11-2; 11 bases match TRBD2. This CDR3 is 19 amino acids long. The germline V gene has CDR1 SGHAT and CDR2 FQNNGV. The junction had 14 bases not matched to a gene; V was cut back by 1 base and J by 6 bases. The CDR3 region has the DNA TGTGCCAGCAGCTTAGGGTATACTAGCGGGGGCCTCACACTCAATGAGCAGTTCTTC. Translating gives CASSLGYTSGGLTLNEQFF.

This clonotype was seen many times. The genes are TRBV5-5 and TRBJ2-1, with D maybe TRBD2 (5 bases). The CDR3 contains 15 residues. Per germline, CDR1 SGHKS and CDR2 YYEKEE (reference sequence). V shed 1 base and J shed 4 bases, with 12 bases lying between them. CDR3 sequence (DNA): TGTGCCAGCAGCTTGTTCCCCGGACTTTACAATGAGCAGTTCTTC. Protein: CASSLFPGLYNEQFF.

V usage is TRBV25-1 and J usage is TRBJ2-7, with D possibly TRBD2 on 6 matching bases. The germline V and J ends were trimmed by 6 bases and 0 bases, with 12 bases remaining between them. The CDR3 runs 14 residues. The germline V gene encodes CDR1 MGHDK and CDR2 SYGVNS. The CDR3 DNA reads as TGTGCCAGCAGAGGGGACTCCAGCTCCTACGAGCAGTACTTC. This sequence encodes CASRGDSSSYEQYF.

Here the CDR3 reads CASRSGLYNSPLHF. The DNA of the CDR3 is TGTGCCAGCAGATCGGGCCTTTACAATTCACCCCTCCACTTT. V usage is TRBV5-6 and J usage is TRBJ1-6; D gene unclear. Looked up from germline, CDR1 is SGHDT and CDR2 is YYEEEE. The V end lost 5 bases, the J end lost 7 bases, and 13 bases lay between the germline ends. This CDR3 has 14 residues. Full variable domain (missing parts from reference TRBV5-6 and TRBJ1-6): DAGVTQSPTHLIKTRGQQVTLRCSPKSGHDTVSWYQQALGQGPQFIFQYYEEEERQRGNFPDRFSGHQFPNYSSELNVNALLLGDSALYLCASRSGLYNSPLHFGNGTRLTVT.

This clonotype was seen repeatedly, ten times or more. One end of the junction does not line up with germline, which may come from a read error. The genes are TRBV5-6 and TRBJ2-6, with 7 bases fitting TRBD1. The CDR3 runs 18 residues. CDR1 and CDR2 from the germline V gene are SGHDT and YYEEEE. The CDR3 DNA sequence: TGTGCCAGCAGCGGGGTCGGGACAGCGCACTCTGGGACCAACGTCCTGACTTTC. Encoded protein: CASSGVGTAHSGTNVLTF.

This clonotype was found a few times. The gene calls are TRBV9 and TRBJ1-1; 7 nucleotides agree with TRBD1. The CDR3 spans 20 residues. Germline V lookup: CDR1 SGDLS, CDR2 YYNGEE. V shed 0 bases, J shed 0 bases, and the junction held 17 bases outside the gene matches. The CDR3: CASSVGTRDLAGTVNTEAFF. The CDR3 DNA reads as TGTGCCAGCAGCGTAGGGACGCGAGACCTAGCGGGGACAGTGAACACTGAAGCTTTCTTT.